A single sample is the source of the 25 T cell receptor beta chains below, sequenced in a study of T cell repertoires in cytomegalovirus infection (dated by TCRdb to the late 2010s). Sequenced on an Illumina HiSeq 1500. TCRdb reprocessing: public reads trimmed at Q25 with fastp, clones called with MiXCR, in-frame beta chains kept. Rows matching on CDR3 protein sequence are summarized as one entry with the most common DNA and genes. Here the sample has hundreds of thousands of distinct CDR3 sequences; roughly 9.3% occur a single time. The top ten hold around 2.5% of the sample. Material: PBMCs. The receptors come from a human donor in good health (CMV status not recorded). Some clones in this sample may be carry-over from other donors' samples.

This clonotype was observed many times. The genes are TRBV7-2 and TRBJ2-3; tentatively, D is TRBD1 (5 bases). This CDR3 comprises 13 residues. V gave up 3 bases and J gave up 6 bases, with 10 bases separating them. From germline, CDR1 is SGHTA and CDR2 FQGNSA. DNA for the CDR3: TGTGCCAGCAGCTTGGGGAACAGGGATACGCAGTATTTT. Translating it yields CASSLGNRDTQYF. The full variable domain, with the rest looked up from reference TRBV7-2 and TRBJ2-3, is GAGVSQSPSNKVTEKGKDVELRCDPISGHTALYWYRQSLGQGLEFLIYFQGNSAPDKSGLPSDRFSAERTGGSVSTLTIQRTQQEDSAVYLCASSLGNRDTQYFGPGTRLTVL.

The table lists this clonotype with many counts. The rearrangement links TRBV2 to TRBJ2-7; possible D gene TRBD1, 5 bases. Germline assignment: CDR1 SNHLY and CDR2 FYNNEI. Trimming shortened V by 5 bases and J by 1 base, and 9 bases separated the two germline ends. CDR3 size: 13 residues. The CDR3 loop reads CASSLQESYEQYV. The DNA of the CDR3 is TGTGCCAGCAGTCTACAGGAGTCCTACGAGCAGTACGTC.

There are many counts of this clonotype. V gene TRBV6-1 combines with J gene TRBJ2-5; D is perhaps TRBD2 (6 bases). The V end was cut by 5 bases, the J end by 5 bases, with 15 bases between. There are 14 residues in the CDR3. Per germline, CDR1 MNHNS and CDR2 SASEGT. CDR3 sequence (DNA): TGTGCCAGCAGTCTCTCAGGAGGGTTCGAGACCCAGTACTTC. This codes for CASSLSGGFETQYF.

The V call is TRBV12-5, the J call TRBJ1-1; TRBD1 agrees at 7 bases. The CDR3 loop spans 14 amino acids. The V gene end was trimmed by 3 bases and the J gene end by 1 base; junction bases not matched to a gene: 2. Per the germline V gene, CDR1 is LGHNT and CDR2 is FRNRAP. The CDR3 DNA is TGTGCTAGTGGTTTAGGGGGCACGAACACTGAAGCTTTCTTT. Protein product: CASGLGGTNTEAFF.

The rearrangement joins TRBV11-2 to TRBJ2-1; D is ambiguous. Trimming pared 5 bases from V and 6 bases from J, leaving 17 bases between. The CDR3 has 15 amino acids. The germline gives CDR1 SGHAT, CDR2 FQNNGV. CDR3 protein: CASSTLQSGINEQFF. CDR3 in DNA: TGTGCCAGCAGCACCCTCCAGTCGGGCATCAATGAGCAGTTCTTC.

This clonotype appeared many times. The DNA for the CDR3 is TGTGCCAGCAGTCATGGACCAAATGAAAAACTGTTTTTT. Its protein is CASSHGPNEKLFF. This rearrangement joins TRBV12-3 or TRBV12-4 to TRBJ1-4; D gene unclear. V shed 5 bases and J shed 5 bases, with 9 bases lying between them. This CDR3 has 13 residues.

The V and J genes are TRBV28 and TRBJ1-6; D not resolved. CDR3 length: 14 amino acids. Per the germline V gene, CDR1 is MDHEN and CDR2 is SYDVKM. V shed 3 bases and J shed 7 bases, with 10 bases lying between them. The CDR3: CASSLSVSNSPLHF. In DNA, the CDR3 is TGTGCCAGCAGTTTGAGTGTGTCCAATTCACCCCTCCACTTT.

The table lists this clonotype with many counts. This rearrangement joins TRBV6-5 to TRBJ1-6; a weak D match, TRBD1 (6 bases). Germline CDR1 is MNHEY and CDR2 is SVGAGI. CDR3 length: 16 amino acids. V lost 0 bases and J 5 bases, leaving 11 bases between the germline ends. CDR3 region: CASSYSGGADNSPLHF. The CDR3 nucleotides read TGTGCCAGCAGTTACTCGGGGGGCGCCGATAATTCACCCCTCCACTTT.

This clonotype was counted between two and nine times. CDR3 amino acids: CASSPGLRNTEAFF. The DNA for the CDR3 is TGTGCCAGCAGCCCGGGTCTTCGGAACACTGAAGCTTTCTTT. The V call is TRBV2, the J call TRBJ1-1, with no clear D. Between the trimmed V and J ends, which lost 6 bases and 1 base, there was a span of 12 bases. The CDR3 is made up of 14 amino acids. The germline CDR1 and CDR2 sequences are SNHLY and FYNNEI.

This clonotype was seen a few times. The chain employs TRBV25-1 and TRBJ2-5; tentatively, D is TRBD1 or TRBD2 (5 bases each). CDR3 length: 15 amino acids. Trimming removed 6 bases from V and 1 base from J, with 15 bases in between. The germline V gene encodes CDR1 MGHDK and CDR2 SYGVNS. CDR3 bases: TGTGCCAGCAGCGAAGTGGGACGGCCCCAAGAGACCCAGTACTTC. Its translation: CASSEVGRPQETQYF.

There are many counts of this clonotype. V is TRBV7-8 and J is TRBJ2-1; 7 nucleotides align to TRBD1. J was trimmed by 4 bases and V by 3 bases; bases with no gene match: 3. Germline V CDR1 and CDR2: SGHVS, FQNEAQ. The length of the CDR3 is 14 residues. The CDR3: CASSFGTAYNEQFF. As DNA, the CDR3 is TGTGCCAGCAGCTTCGGGACAGCATACAATGAGCAGTTCTTC.

The chain links TRBV29-1 to TRBJ1-2; the match to TRBD1 covers 7 bases. The CDR3 covers 14 residues. The ends lost 4 bases at V and 2 bases at J; junction bases unmatched: 7. Germline assignment: CDR1 SQVTM and CDR2 ANQGSEA. CDR3 in amino acids: CSVGIQGSNYGYTF. For the CDR3, the DNA is TGCAGCGTTGGAATACAGGGGTCGAACTATGGCTACACCTTC.

This clonotype was detected ten times or more. The chain joins TRBV25-1 to TRBJ1-6; D ambiguous. This CDR3 spans 12 amino acids. The V gene's germline CDR1 is MGHDK and CDR2 SYGVNS. Between the trimmed V and J ends, which lost 8 bases and 14 bases, there was a span of 16 bases. CDR3 nucleotides: TGTGCCAGCCGGACGGGTTCTCTGACCCTCCACTTT. Protein product: CASRTGSLTLHF.

CDR3 loop: CASSPQGRRMNTEAFF. As DNA, the CDR3 is TGTGCCAGCAGCCCGCAGGGGCGCAGGATGAACACTGAAGCTTTCTTT. The chain links TRBV14 to TRBJ1-1; tentative D call: TRBD1 (6 bases). CDR3 length: 16 residues. Germline V gene sequence: CDR1 SGHDN, CDR2 FVKESK. V lost 4 bases and J 0 bases, leaving 15 bases between the germline ends.

The chain employs TRBV29-1 and TRBJ1-2; D gene uncertain. Germline loops: CDR1 SQVTM, CDR2 ANQGSEA. V dropped 0 bases and J dropped 5 bases, with 10 bases sitting between them. The CDR3 has 13 residues. The CDR3 spells CSVEEYRWYGYTF. CDR3 DNA: TGCAGCGTTGAAGAGTACAGATGGTATGGCTACACCTTC.

Many counts were recorded for this clonotype. The rearrangement joins TRBV12-3 or TRBV12-4 to TRBJ2-1; 8 bases fit TRBD1. The CDR3 is made up of 16 amino acids. The V and J ends lost 6 bases and 2 bases, in that order; junction bases with no gene match: 9. CDR3 nucleotide sequence: TGTGCCAGCAGCCATACCGGGACAGGTACCTACAATGAGCAGTTCTTC. As protein: CASSHTGTGTYNEQFF.

There are a few counts of this clonotype. This chain links TRBV5-4 with TRBJ2-7; TRBD2 might be the D (5 bases). The germline gives CDR1 SGHNT, CDR2 YYREEE (reference sequence). With 4 bases removed from V and 2 bases from J, the gap between germline ends came to 10 bases. CDR3 length equals 13 residues. The CDR3 DNA is TGTGCCAGCAGCGTGGACGGGACCTACGAGCAGTACGTC. Protein: CASSVDGTYEQYV.

This clonotype was seen many times. The V and J genes are TRBV7-2 and TRBJ2-3; D remains ambiguous. Germline V gene lookup returns CDR1 SGHTA and CDR2 FQGNSA. Trimming took off 2 bases at V and 0 bases at J, with 3 bases between the two ends. The CDR3 is made up of 13 amino acids. CDR3 coding DNA: TGTGCCAGCAGCTTACCTAGCACAGATACGCAGTATTTT. Translating it yields CASSLPSTDTQYF.

A few counts support this clonotype. The chain uses TRBV7-6 and TRBJ1-1; a possible D gene is TRBD1 (6 bases). The CDR3 covers 13 residues. V dropped 2 bases and J dropped 8 bases, with 12 bases sitting between them. From germline, CDR1 is SGHVS and CDR2 FNYEAQ. The CDR3 DNA reads TGTGCCAGCAGCTTATGGGGGGCTCACGAAGCTTTCTTT. Protein: CASSLWGAHEAFF. The full variable domain, rest sourced from reference TRBV7-6 and TRBJ1-1, is GAGVSQSPRYKVTKRGQDVALRCDPISGHVSLYWYRQALGQGPEFLTYFNYEAQQDKSGLPNDRFSAERPEGSISTLTIQRTEQRDSAMYRCASSLWGAHEAFFGQGTRLTVV.

The rearrangement uses TRBV28 and TRBJ2-4, with 7 bases matching TRBD1. CDR3 length equals 12 residues. Germline assignment: CDR1 MDHEN and CDR2 SYDVKM. V lost 8 bases to trimming and J lost 3 bases; unmatched junction nucleotides: 1. CDR3 coding DNA: TGTGCCAGCGGGACAGACAAAAACATTCAGTACTTC. Protein: CASGTDKNIQYF.

This clonotype was seen at least ten times. In nucleotides, the CDR3 is TGTGCCAGCAGCCCCCGCCCCGGCCGTGCAGAGTATTTT. Encoded protein: CASSPRPGRAEYF. V is TRBV7-9 and J is TRBJ2-3; no reliable D call. Germline CDR1 SEHNR, CDR2 FQNEAQ (reference sequence). V was shortened by 5 bases and J by 13 bases, with 19 bases between the two germline ends. This CDR3 has 13 amino acids.

This clonotype was found many times. This chain links TRBV19 with TRBJ2-2; perhaps TRBD1 as D (6 bases). Trimming stripped 2 bases from V and 1 base from J, with 8 bases between. This CDR3 is 15 amino acids long. Germline V gene sequence: CDR1 LNHDA, CDR2 SQIVND (reference sequence). For the CDR3, the DNA is TGTGCCAGTAGTATATTGACAGGGAACACCGGGGAGCTGTTTTTT. As protein: CASSILTGNTGELFF.

This clonotype was counted ten times or more. The chain couples TRBV7-9 to TRBJ1-2; 7 bases are shared with TRBD1. In germline, CDR1 is SEHNR, CDR2 FQNEAQ (reference sequence). The CDR3 length is 13 residues. Trimming cost V 3 bases and J 6 bases; bases outside gene matches: 4. The CDR3 DNA reads as TGTGCCAGCAGCTTGACAGGGTCTAATGGCTACACCTTC. It codes for CASSLTGSNGYTF.

The V call is TRBV7-9, the J call TRBJ2-3; 8 nucleotides line up with TRBD2. Per the germline V gene, CDR1 is SEHNR and CDR2 is FQNEAQ (reference sequence). J lost 3 bases, V lost 6 bases, and 17 bases had no gene match. This CDR3 region has 18 residues. In DNA, the CDR3 is TGTGCCAGCAGTTTTCCTTCCGGGCCGGGGGGGAGGACAGATACGCAGTATTTT. It translates to CASSFPSGPGGRTDTQYF.

This clonotype was observed many times. J is TRBJ2-2 and V is TRBV2, with D hard to call. CDR1 and CDR2 from the germline V gene are SNHLY and FYNNEI. CDR3 length: 14 amino acids. V lost 6 bases and J 0 bases, leaving 8 bases between the germline ends. CDR3 sequence: CASRAYANTGELFF. The CDR3 coding sequence is TGTGCCAGCAGGGCCTACGCGAACACCGGGGAGCTGTTTTTT. The complete variable domain, with remaining parts taken from reference TRBV2 and TRBJ2-2, reads EPEVTQTPSHQVTQMGQEVILRCVPISNHLYFYWYRQILGQKVEFLVSFYNNEISEKSEIFDDQFSVERPDGSNFTLKIRSTKLEDSAMYFCASRAYANTGELFFGEGSRLTVL.